This entry is about one TCR beta chain. Its antigen remains unidentified. Base quality data are lacking; no much larger clone is found one base away. Peripheral blood CD8+ and CD4+ T cells from healthy donors, Susac syndrome patients and multiple sclerosis patients were profiled using high-throughput TCR beta sequencing. Recently defined diagnostic criteria for definite or probable disease were met by the Susac syndrome patients. CD8+ TEMRA cells were enriched by FACS, while bulk CD8+ and CD4+ T cells were purified by magnetic negative isolation. Blood was collected in EDTA tubes and processed within 24 hours, with PBMCs isolated through density gradient centrifugation. PBMCs intended for TCR sequencing were cryopreserved in liquid nitrogen and thawed later in a water bath at 37 degrees C. A purity of at least 90% was achieved for sorted or isolated CD4+, CD8+ and CD8+ TEMRA cells. Reading the germline V gene gives CDR1 SGHTA and CDR2 FQGNSA. Inclusive of the bounding cysteine and phenylalanine, the CDR3 is 11 residues long. Only the CDR3 DNA stays, 33 bases, in frame from base 1. Relative to germline, V is 5 bases shorter and J is 11 bases shorter, with 12 bases between their ends.

RNA was extracted using the RNeasy kit, and about 0.5 to 1 ug of the RNA was reverse transcribed with random hexamers. The immunoSEQ multiplex PCR assay, which covers 54 Vbeta and 13 Jbeta segments, was used to amplify TCR beta CDR3 regions. To correct PCR amplification bias, a synthetic template baseline was used for both primer optimization and computational correction. The paper's data handling went like this. Reads were annotated to V, D and J genes per IMGT and analyzed with immunoSEQ Analyzer, keeping only productive sequences. Clonality was computed as one minus Shannon entropy normalized by log2 of the number of productive unique sequences. For each patient and control, public and private clones were evaluated within the 100 most prevalent clones. Clones were defined as Susac-specific when absent from the healthy and MS cohorts, from about 970 published viral clones and from other ImmuneACCESS disease sequences. TCRdb applied fastp at Q25 and MiXCR to the public reads, then kept only in-frame beta chains. All rows with the same CDR3 protein become a single entry with the most common DNA and genes. The V and J calls were determined by TCRdb, not by the authors. The sample table lists about 180,000 distinct CDR3 sequences, about 94% of them with a count of one. The ten largest clones capture 0.099% of the sample.

The data stem from a study of CD8 T cells in Susac syndrome (dated by TCRdb to between 2018 and 2020). In terms of the full investigation: Of the Susac syndrome patients who were sequenced, eight or nine were in clinical remission while 5 or 6 had clinically active disease. At blood withdrawal, Susac syndrome patients were either therapy-naive, taking corticosteroids (in some cases with IVIg as well), or taking IVIg alone. Whether CD8+ T cell activation and differentiation in Susac syndrome was antigen driven was tested using repertoire sequencing. Overall study outcomes, separate from this receptor: The CD4+ T cell repertoire of patients with Susac syndrome showed no detectable clonal expansion. The number of individuals in the TCR sequencing and HLA analysis was acknowledged as relatively small.

The sequencing input was CD4+ T cells from PBMCs. The origin of this receptor is a human donor with Susac syndrome. The chain was built from TRBV7-2 and TRBJ1-1; a confident D gene designation cannot be given. The sequence in DNA is TGTGCCAGCAGCCGTCCGGTAGGTGCTTTCTTT. Translated, this is CASSRPVGAFF.